This TCR beta chain comes out of a study of response to subunit inactivated influenza vaccine. Using its own MiXCR run on the RT-PCR reads, TCRdb lists one record per CDR3 protein. The table includes about 500,000 distinct CDR3 sequences, 16% detected once. There are a few counts of this clonotype. The CDR3 length is 16 residues. V lost 3 bases to trimming and J lost 0 bases, with 12 bases between them. Germline CDR1 is SGHTA and CDR2 is FQGNSA. The genes are TRBV7-2 and TRBJ2-4; D is perhaps TRBD1 (6 bases). The TCR sequence derives from a man aged 45 to 70 who received an inactivated influenza vaccine. Material: CD4+ T cells sorted from PBMCs, obtained less than 30 months after vaccination. This chain's CDR3 is CASSLDRTIAKNIQYF. CDR3 in DNA: TGTGCCAGCAGCTTGGACAGAACTATAGCCAAAAACATTCAGTACTTC.